The clone carrying this TCR beta chain was observed a few times. Its antigen is not known. The assay was immunoSEQ multiplex PCR, and TCRdb's table has in-frame clones only and misses some. Of over 10,000 clones in the sample, roughly 60% were seen once. This record comes from a study of neoadjuvant anti-PD-1 for oral cavity cancer. About the study: Around day 43, patients without progression received a fourth nivolumab dose before surgery. Study observations and caveats: Higher pretreatment blood Treg/Th17 ratios correlated with higher pretreatment blood and lower post-treatment tumor TCRbeta clonality.

Patients had HPV-negative, locally advanced oral cavity squamous cell carcinoma. The V gene end was trimmed by 6 bases and the J gene end by 0 bases; junction bases not matched to a gene: 6. Germline V CDR1 and CDR2: SGHRS, YFSETQ. The CDR3 loop spans 15 amino acids. The specimen comprised tumor tissue, sampled before nivolumab (anti-PD-1) treatment. This TCR was recovered from a person between 40 and 80 years old with oral cavity squamous cell carcinoma. The J gene is TRBJ1-3, the V gene TRBV5-1; 7 bases map to TRBD1. In nucleotides, the CDR3 is TGCGCCAGCACCCGGGACAGCGTCTCTGGAAACACCATATATTTT. Translation gives CASTRDSVSGNTIYF.